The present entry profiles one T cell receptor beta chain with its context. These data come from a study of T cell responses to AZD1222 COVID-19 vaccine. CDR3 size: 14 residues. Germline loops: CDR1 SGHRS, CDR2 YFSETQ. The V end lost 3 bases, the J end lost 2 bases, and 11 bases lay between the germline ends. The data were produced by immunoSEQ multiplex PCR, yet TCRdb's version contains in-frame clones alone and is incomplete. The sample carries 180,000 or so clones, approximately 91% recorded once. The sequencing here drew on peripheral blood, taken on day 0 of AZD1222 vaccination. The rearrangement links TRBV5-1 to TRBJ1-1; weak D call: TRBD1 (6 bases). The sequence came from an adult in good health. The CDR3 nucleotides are TGCGCCAGCAGCTCTACAGGGAGTAACACTGAAGCTTTCTTT. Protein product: CASSSTGSNTEAFF.